This TCR beta chain was sequenced for a study of metastatic and nonmetastatic thyroid tumors. Every patient underwent thyroid surgery untreated. Trimming took off 1 base at V and 6 bases at J, with 14 bases between the two ends. CDR3 size: 14 residues. Germline CDR1 SGDLS, CDR2 YYNGEE. TCRdb reanalyzed the PCR reads with MiXCR. The sample lists around 28,000 clones, 13% seen once, with nearly 5% in the top ten. In this sample, this clone turned up many times. Material for sequencing was blood. The clonotype was recovered from a female donor with papillary thyroid cancer or a benign thyroid nodule (not recorded which). Some clones in this sample may be carry-over from other donors' samples. The rearrangement joins TRBV9 to TRBJ2-7; D gene ambiguous. CDR3 sequence (DNA): TGTGCCAGCAGCGTACTTCCCAGCGCCCCCGAGCAGTACTTC. As protein: CASSVLPSAPEQYF.